This T cell receptor beta chain is from a study of blood T cell repertoires in COVID-19. Germline loops: CDR1 LNHDA, CDR2 SQIVND (reference sequence). The CDR3 consists of 18 residues. V trimming: 5 bases; J trimming: 0 bases; junction bases outside the gene matches: 14. The assay was immunoSEQ multiplex PCR, and TCRdb's table has in-frame clones only and misses some. The sample records fewer than 300,000 clones, roughly 84% being singletons. Specimen: peripheral blood. This receptor was identified in a human donor in a cohort sampled during active COVID-19. The chain combines TRBV19 with TRBJ2-7; 9 nucleotides agree with TRBD2. This chain's CDR3 is CASSSLPVLAGISYEQYF. In nucleotides, the CDR3 is TGTGCCAGTAGTTCCCTACCGGTCCTAGCGGGGATCTCCTACGAGCAGTACTTC.